The TCR beta chain described here comes from a study of T cell repertoires in ileal Crohn's disease. For the study at large: Surgery for a complication: stricturing in roughly 60%, penetrating in roughly 40%. Study-wide results and limits: Mucosal expansions were suggested to be mainly CD8 T cells.

This clone was picked up a small number of times. Antigen: not known. TCRB immunosequencing input was roughly 500 nanograms of biopsy DNA per sample. Sequenced by immunoSEQ multiplex PCR; TCRdb stores in-frame clones only, minus some. The sample has about 8,200 clones, around 74% seen once. What was sequenced was ileal tissue. The clonotype originates from an adult with Crohn's disease.

CDR3: CASQSSYTGELFF. CDR3 DNA: TGTGCCAGCCAGTCCTCTTACACCGGGGAGCTGTTTTTT. V gene TRBV2 combines with J gene TRBJ2-2, with D uncertain. Germline V gene data show CDR1 as SNHLY and CDR2 as FYNNEI. Deletions cut 8 bases from V and 3 bases from J, with 10 bases between. The CDR3 covers 13 residues.